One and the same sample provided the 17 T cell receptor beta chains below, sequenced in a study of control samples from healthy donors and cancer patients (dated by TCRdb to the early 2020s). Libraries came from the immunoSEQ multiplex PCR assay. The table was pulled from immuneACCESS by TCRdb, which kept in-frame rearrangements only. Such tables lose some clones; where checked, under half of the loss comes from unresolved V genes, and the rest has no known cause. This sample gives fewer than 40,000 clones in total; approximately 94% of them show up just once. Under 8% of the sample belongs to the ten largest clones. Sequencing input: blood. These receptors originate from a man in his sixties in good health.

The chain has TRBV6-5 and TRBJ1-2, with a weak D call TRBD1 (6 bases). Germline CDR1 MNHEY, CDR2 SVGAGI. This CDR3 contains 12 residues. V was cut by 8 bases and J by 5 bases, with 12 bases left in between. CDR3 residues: CASSQGQYGYTF. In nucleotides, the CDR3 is TGTGCCAGCTCTCAGGGGCAGTATGGCTACACCTTC.

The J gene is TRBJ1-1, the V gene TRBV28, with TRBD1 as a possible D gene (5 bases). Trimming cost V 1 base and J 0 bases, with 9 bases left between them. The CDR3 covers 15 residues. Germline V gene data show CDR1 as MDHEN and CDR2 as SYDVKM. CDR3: CASSLFAGMNTEAFF. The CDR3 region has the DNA TGTGCCAGCAGTTTATTCGCAGGGATGAACACTGAAGCTTTCTTT.

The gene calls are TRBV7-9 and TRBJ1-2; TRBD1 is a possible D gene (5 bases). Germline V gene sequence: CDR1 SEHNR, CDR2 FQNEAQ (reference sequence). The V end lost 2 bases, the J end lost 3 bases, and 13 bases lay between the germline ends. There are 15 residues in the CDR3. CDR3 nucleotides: TGTGCCAGCAGCTTAAGGTTCCAGGGCCACTATGGCTACACCTTC. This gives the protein CASSLRFQGHYGYTF. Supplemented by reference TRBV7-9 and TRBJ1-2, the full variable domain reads DTGVSQNPRHKITKRGQNVTFRCDPISEHNRLYWYRQTLGQGPEFLTYFQNEAQLEKSRLLSDRFSAERPKGSFSTLEIQRTEQGDSAMYLCASSLRFQGHYGYTFGSGTRLTVV.

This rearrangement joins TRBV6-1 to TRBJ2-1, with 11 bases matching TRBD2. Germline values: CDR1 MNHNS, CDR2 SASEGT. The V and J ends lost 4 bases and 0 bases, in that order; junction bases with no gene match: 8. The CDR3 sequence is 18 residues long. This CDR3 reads CASSARLAGGSSYNEQFF. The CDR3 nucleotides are TGTGCCAGCAGTGCGCGGCTAGCGGGGGGTAGCTCCTACAATGAGCAGTTCTTC.

CDR3 sequence: CASSYSPGTGGTEAFF. The DNA for the CDR3 is TGTGCCAGCAGTTACTCCCCGGGGACAGGGGGCACTGAAGCTTTCTTT. The chain has TRBV6-5 and TRBJ1-1; 11 bases fit TRBD1. The V segment lost 0 bases and the J segment 4 bases; nucleotides outside the gene matches: 4. There are 16 residues in the CDR3. CDR1 and CDR2 (germline): MNHEY, SVGAGI.

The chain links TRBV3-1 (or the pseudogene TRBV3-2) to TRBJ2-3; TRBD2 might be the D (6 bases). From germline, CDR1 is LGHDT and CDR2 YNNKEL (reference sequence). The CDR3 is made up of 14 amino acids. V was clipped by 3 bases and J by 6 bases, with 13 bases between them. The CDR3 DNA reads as TGTGCCAGCAGCCAGACTAGGTTTCGGGATACGCAGTATTTT. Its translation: CASSQTRFRDTQYF.

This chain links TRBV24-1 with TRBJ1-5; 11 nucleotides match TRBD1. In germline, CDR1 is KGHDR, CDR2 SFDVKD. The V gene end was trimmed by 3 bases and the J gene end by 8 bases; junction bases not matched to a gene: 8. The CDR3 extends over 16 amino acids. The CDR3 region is CATSDNRDRGIKPQHF. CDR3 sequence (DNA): TGTGCCACCAGTGATAACCGGGACAGGGGGATCAAGCCCCAGCATTTT.

The CDR3 protein is CASSLAFWGGDTEAFF. DNA for the CDR3: TGTGCCAGCAGCCTCGCTTTTTGGGGGGGGGACACTGAAGCTTTCTTT. This chain joins TRBV7-2 and TRBJ1-1, with D maybe TRBD1 (5 bases). The V gene lost 5 bases and the J gene lost 3 bases, with 19 bases spanning the gap. The CDR3 loop spans 16 amino acids. The germline V gene has CDR1 SGHTA and CDR2 FQGNSA.

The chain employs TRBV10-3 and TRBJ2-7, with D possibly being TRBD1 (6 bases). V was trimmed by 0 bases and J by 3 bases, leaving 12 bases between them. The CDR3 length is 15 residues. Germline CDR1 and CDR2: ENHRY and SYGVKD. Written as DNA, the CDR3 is TGTGCCATCAGTGAGTCAGGGGGAAAGAACTACGAGCAGTACTTC. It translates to CAISESGGKNYEQYF.

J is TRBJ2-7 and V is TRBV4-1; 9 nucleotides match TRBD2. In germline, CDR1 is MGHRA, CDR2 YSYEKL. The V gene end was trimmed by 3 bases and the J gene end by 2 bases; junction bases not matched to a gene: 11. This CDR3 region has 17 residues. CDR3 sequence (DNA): TGCGCCAGCAGCCATCTTTTCTCCGGGACTAGCACCTACGAGCAGTACTTC. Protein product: CASSHLFSGTSTYEQYF.

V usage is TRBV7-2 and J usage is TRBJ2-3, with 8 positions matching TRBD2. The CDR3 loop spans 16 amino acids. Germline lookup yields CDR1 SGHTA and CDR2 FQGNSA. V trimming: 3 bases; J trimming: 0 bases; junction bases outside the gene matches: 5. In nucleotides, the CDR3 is TGTGCCAGCAGCTTTCGGGGGGGCCCTAGCACAGATACGCAGTATTTT. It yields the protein CASSFRGGPSTDTQYF.

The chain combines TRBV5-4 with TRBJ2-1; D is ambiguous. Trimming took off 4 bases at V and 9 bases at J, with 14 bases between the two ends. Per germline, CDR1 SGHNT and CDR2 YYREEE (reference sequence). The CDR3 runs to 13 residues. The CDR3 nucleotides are TGTGCCAGCAGCCCTGTGGCCGTCGGTGAGCAGTTCTTC. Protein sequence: CASSPVAVGEQFF.

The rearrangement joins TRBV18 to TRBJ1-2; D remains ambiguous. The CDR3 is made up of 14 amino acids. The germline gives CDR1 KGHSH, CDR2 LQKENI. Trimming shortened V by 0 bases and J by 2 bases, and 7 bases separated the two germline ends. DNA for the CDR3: TGTGCCAGCTCACCACCGGTTCAGAACTATGGCTACACCTTC. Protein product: CASSPPVQNYGYTF.

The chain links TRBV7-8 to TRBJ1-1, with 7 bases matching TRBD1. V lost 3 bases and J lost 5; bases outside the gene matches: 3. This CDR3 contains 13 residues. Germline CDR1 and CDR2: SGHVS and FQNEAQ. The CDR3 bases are TGTGCCAGCAGCTTGACAGGGAGGACTGAAGCTTTCTTT. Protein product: CASSLTGRTEAFF.

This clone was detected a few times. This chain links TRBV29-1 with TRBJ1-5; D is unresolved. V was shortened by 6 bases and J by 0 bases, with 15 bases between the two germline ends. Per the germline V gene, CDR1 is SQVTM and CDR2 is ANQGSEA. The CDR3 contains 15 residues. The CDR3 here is CSVSDMLDSNQPQHF. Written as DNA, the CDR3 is TGCAGCGTCAGCGACATGCTCGATAGCAATCAGCCCCAGCATTTT.

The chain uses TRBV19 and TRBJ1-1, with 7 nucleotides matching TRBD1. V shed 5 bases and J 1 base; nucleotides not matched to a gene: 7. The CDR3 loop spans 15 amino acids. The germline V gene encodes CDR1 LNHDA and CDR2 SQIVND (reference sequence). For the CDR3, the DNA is TGTGCCAGTAGTCCCCGACAGGGTGAGAACACTGAAGCTTTCTTT. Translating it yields CASSPRQGENTEAFF. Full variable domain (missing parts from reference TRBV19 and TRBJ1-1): DGGITQSPKYLFRKEGQNVTLSCEQNLNHDAMYWYRQDPGQGLRLIYYSQIVNDFQKGDIAEGYSVSREKKESFPLTVTSAQKNPTAFYLCASSPRQGENTEAFFGQGTRLTVV.

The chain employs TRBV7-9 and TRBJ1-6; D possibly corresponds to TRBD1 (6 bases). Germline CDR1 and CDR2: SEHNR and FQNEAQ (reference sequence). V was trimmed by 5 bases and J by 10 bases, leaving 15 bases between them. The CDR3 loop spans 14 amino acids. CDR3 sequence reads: CASSEQGMASPLHF. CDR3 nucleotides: TGTGCCAGCAGCGAACAGGGTATGGCCTCACCCCTCCACTTT.